This TCR beta chain was documented in a study of blood T cell repertoires in COVID-19. Study-level background: Sites across the United States, Italy and Spain contributed samples from acute and convalescent COVID-19.

Sequencing used immunoSEQ multiplex PCR; TCRdb keeps in-frame clones, though not all of them. The sample yields 90,000 to 120,000 clones, around 83% seen once. This clone was found once. This CDR3 contains 16 residues. V was pared by 0 bases and J by 2 bases, with 5 bases of the junction left unmatched. Germline CDR1 reads SGHTA; CDR2 reads FQGTGA. The chain carries TRBV7-3 and TRBJ1-1, with 8 bases lining up with TRBD1. The sequenced material came from peripheral blood. The origin of this receptor is a man between 65 and 85 years old with acute or convalescent COVID-19. This CDR3 reads CASSLTGQGHNTEAFF. The CDR3 DNA reads TGTGCCAGCAGCTTAACCGGACAGGGCCACAACACTGAAGCTTTCTTT.